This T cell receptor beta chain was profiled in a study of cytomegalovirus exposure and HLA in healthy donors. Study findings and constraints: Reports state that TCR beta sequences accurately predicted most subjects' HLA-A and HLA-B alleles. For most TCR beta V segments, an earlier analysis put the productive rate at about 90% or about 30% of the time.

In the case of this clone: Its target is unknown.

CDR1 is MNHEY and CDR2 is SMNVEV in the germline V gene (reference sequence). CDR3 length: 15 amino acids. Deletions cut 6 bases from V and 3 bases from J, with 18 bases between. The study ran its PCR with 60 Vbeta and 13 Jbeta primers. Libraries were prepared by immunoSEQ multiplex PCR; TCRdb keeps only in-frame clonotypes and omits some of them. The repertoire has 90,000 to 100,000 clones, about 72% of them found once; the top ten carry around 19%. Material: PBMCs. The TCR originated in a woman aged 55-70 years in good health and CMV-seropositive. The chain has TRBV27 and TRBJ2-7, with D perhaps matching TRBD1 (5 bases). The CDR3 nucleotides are TGTGCCAGCAGCTCCCGGGCAGGGTCTAGCTACGAGCAGTACTTC. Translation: CASSSRAGSSYEQYF.